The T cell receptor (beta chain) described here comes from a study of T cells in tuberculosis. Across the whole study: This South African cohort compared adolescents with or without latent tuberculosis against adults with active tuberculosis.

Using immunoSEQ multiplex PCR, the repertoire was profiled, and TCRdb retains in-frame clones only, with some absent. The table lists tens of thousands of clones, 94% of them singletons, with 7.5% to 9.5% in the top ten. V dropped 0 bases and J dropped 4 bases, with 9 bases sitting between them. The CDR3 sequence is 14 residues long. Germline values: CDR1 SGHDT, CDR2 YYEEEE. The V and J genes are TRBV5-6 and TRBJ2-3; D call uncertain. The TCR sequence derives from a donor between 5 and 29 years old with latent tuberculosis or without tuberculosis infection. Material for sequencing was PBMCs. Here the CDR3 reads CASSLGRSPDTQYF. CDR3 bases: TGTGCCAGCAGCTTGGGGCGGTCCCCAGATACGCAGTATTTT. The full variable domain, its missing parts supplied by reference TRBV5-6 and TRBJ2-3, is DAGVTQSPTHLIKTRGQQVTLRCSPKSGHDTVSWYQQALGQGPQFIFQYYEEEERQRGNFPDRFSGHQFPNYSSELNVNALLLGDSALYLCASSLGRSPDTQYFGPGTRLTVL.